These T cell receptor beta chains were read from a single sample in a study of cytomegalovirus exposure and HLA in healthy donors. TCRdb keeps only in-frame clones here, not all; method: immunoSEQ multiplex PCR. Here the sample spans about 130,000 clones, around 75% being singletons. The sample comprised PBMCs. All receptors derive from a young man in good health and CMV-seronegative. Both conserved end residues are part of each CDR3. Fields, in order: CDR3 protein, CDR3 DNA, J gene, V gene, clone size, D gene. D genes are given only for firm matches. Rows give clone size only sometimes, using once, few, many, or a class for an expanded clone.

CDR3: CASSEATRNQPQHF
DNA: TGTGCCAGCAGTGAAGCGACACGCAATCAGCCCCAGCATTTT
J: TRBJ1-5
V: TRBV2
size: NA
D: NA

CDR3: CAITGLAGVSRNEQFF
DNA: TGTGCCATTACGGGACTAGCGGGAGTTTCGAGGAATGAGCAGTTCTTC
J: TRBJ2-1
V: TRBV27
size: NA
D: TRBD2

CDR3: CASSGQGANEQYF
DNA: TGTGCCAGCAGTGGCCAGGGGGCGAACGAGCAGTACTTC
J: TRBJ2-7
V: TRBV6-1
size: NA
D: TRBD1

CDR3: CATSLLRGADTQYF
DNA: TGTGCCACCAGCCTCCTCAGGGGGGCAGATACGCAGTATTTT
J: TRBJ2-3
V: TRBV15
size: NA
D: NA

CDR3: CASSVATSPYEQYF
DNA: TGTGCCAGCAGCGTAGCTACTAGCCCATACGAGCAGTACTTC
J: TRBJ2-7
V: TRBV9
size: NA
D: NA

CDR3: CASSEEAGAYNEQFF
DNA: TGTGCCAGCAGTGAAGAGGCGGGGGCCTACAATGAGCAGTTCTTC
J: TRBJ2-1
V: TRBV2
size: few
D: TRBD2

CDR3: CASSLIATDTQYF
DNA: TGTGCCAGCAGCTTAATAGCGACCGATACGCAGTATTTT
J: TRBJ2-3
V: TRBV7-3
size: NA
D: NA

CDR3: CASSYSIRPLTKAFF
DNA: TGTGCCAGCAGTTACTCGATCCGTCCGCTGACTAAAGCTTTCTTT
J: TRBJ1-1
V: TRBV6-5
size: NA
D: NA

CDR3: CASIHGGRYNEQFF
DNA: TGTGCCAGCATTCACGGCGGGAGATACAATGAGCAGTTCTTC
J: TRBJ2-1
V: TRBV5-6
size: NA
D: TRBD2

CDR3: CASSVGGGSGSYNEQFF
DNA: TGTGCCAGCAGCGTAGGGGGTGGCAGCGGCTCCTACAATGAGCAGTTCTTC
J: TRBJ2-1
V: TRBV9
size: NA
D: NA

CDR3: CASSPRESTDTQYF
DNA: TGTGCCAGCTCACCACGGGAGAGCACAGATACGCAGTATTTT
J: TRBJ2-3
V: TRBV18
size: NA
D: NA

CDR3: CASSSLGQGPNDEAFF
DNA: TGTGCCAGCAGCTCGCTGGGACAGGGACCGAATGATGAAGCTTTCTTT
J: TRBJ1-1
V: TRBV7-2
size: NA
D: TRBD1

CDR3: CVSKGGNSWYEQYF
DNA: TGTGTCAGCAAGGGAGGGAATAGTTGGTACGAGCAGTACTTC
J: TRBJ2-7
V: TRBV6-5
size: NA
D: TRBD2

CDR3: CASSLRQNSPLHF
DNA: TGTGCCAGCAGCTTGAGACAGAATTCACCCCTCCACTTT
J: TRBJ1-6
V: TRBV5-6
size: NA
D: NA

CDR3: CASSGTDQETQYF
DNA: TGTGCCAGCAGTGGGACAGACCAAGAGACCCAGTACTTC
J: TRBJ2-5
V: TRBV2
size: NA
D: NA